This T cell receptor (beta chain) was sequenced for a study of cytomegalovirus exposure and HLA in healthy donors. V lost 3 bases and J lost 2, with 12 bases in between. The CDR3 spans 15 residues. Germline loops: CDR1 MDHEN, CDR2 SYDVKM. The PCR contained 60 Vbeta and 13 Jbeta primers. Profiled with immunoSEQ multiplex PCR; TCRdb holds only in-frame clones, not every one. The table lists approximately 110,000 clones, 70% to 80% of them singletons. This clonotype originated in a man in his forties in good health and CMV-seronegative. The source material was PBMCs. The J gene is TRBJ2-3, the V gene TRBV28, with a possible D match to TRBD2 (6 bases). The CDR3 region is CASSLETRTTDTQYF. The CDR3 nucleotides read TGTGCCAGCAGTTTGGAGACTAGGACCACAGATACGCAGTATTTT.